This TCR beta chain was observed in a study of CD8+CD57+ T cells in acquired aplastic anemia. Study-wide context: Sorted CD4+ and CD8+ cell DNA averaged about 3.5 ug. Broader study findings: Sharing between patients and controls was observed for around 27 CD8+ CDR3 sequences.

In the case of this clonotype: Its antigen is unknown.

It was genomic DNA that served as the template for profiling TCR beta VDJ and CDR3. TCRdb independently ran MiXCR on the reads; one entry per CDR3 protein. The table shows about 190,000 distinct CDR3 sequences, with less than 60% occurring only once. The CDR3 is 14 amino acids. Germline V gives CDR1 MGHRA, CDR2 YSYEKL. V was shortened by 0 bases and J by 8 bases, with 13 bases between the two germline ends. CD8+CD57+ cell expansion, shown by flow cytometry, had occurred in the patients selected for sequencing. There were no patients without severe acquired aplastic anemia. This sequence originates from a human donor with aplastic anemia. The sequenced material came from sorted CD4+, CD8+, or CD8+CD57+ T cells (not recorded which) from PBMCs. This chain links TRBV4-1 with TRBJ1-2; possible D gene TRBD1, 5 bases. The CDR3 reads CASSQDPGRDGYTF. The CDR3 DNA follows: TGCGCCAGCAGCCAAGACCCAGGGCGGGACGGCTACACCTTC.